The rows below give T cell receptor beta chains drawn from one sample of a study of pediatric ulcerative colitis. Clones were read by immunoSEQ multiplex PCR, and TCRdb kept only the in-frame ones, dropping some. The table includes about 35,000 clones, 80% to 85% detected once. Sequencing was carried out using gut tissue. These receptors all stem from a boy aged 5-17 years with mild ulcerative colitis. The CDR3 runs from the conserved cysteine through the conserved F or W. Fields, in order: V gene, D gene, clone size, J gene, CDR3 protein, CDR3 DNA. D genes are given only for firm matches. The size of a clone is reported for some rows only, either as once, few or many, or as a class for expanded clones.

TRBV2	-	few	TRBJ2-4	CAIRPEVAKNIQYF	TGTGCCATAAGACCGGAGGTAGCCAAAAACATTCAGTACTTC
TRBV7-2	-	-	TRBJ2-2	CASSSIVVGELFF	TGTGCCAGCAGCTCAATAGTGGTCGGGGAGCTGTTTTTT
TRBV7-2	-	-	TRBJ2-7	CASSLVIYEQYF	TGTGCCAGCAGTTTAGTCATCTACGAGCAGTACTTC
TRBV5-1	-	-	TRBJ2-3	CASSPHWGKKSDTQYF	TGCGCCAGCAGCCCCCATTGGGGGAAGAAGTCAGATACGCAGTATTTT
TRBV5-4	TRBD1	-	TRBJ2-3	CASSGRDRDTQYF	TGTGCCAGCAGCGGAAGGGACAGAGATACGCAGTATTTT
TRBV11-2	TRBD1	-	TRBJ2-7	CASSLAGQAYEQYF	TGTGCCAGCAGCTTAGCGGGACAGGCCTACGAGCAGTACTTC
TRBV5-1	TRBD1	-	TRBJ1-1	CASSWGQGDTEAFF	TGCGCCAGCAGCTGGGGACAGGGGGATACTGAAGCTTTCTTT
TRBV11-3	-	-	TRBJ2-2	CASSFLGPNTGELFF	TGTGCCAGCAGCTTCTTGGGCCCGAACACCGGGGAGCTGTTTTTT
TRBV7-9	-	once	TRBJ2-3	CASSPVRVAYTQYF	TGTGCCAGCAGCCCCGTCAGGGTTGCATATACGCAGTATTTT
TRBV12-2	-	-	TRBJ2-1	CASRLKICGGLLNEQFF	TGTGCAAGTCGCTTAAAAATTTGCGGGGGCCTTCTCAATGAGCAGTTCTTC
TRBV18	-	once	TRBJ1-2	CASSISLGANYGYTF	TGTGCCAGCTCAATTTCCCTCGGGGCAAACTATGGCTACACCTTC
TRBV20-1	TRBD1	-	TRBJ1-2	CSARTGNGYTF	TGCAGTGCTAGGACAGGGAATGGCTACACCTTC
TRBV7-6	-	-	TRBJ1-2	CASSLEGLYGYTF	TGTGCCAGCAGCTTAGAAGGACTCTATGGCTACACCTTC
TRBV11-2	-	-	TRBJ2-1	CASSLRALRKNEQFF	TGTGCCAGCAGCTTACGGGCGCTGCGGAAGAATGAGCAGTTCTTC
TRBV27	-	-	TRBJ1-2	CASALFVGTLYGYTF	TGTGCCAGCGCGCTCTTCGTAGGGACACTTTATGGCTACACCTTC
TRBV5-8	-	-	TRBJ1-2	CASSLVARDYGYTF	TGTGCCAGCAGCTTGGTGGCCCGGGACTATGGCTACACCTTC
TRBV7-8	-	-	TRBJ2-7	CASSLHPPGSPSYEQYF	TGTGCCAGCAGCTTACACCCCCCGGGATCCCCGTCCTACGAGCAGTACTTC
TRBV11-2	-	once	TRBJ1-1	CASSNRGATEAFF	TGTGCCAGCAGCAATAGGGGTGCCACTGAAGCTTTCTTT
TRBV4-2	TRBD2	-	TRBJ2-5	CASSPGLAGDQETQYF	TGTGCCAGCAGCCCGGGACTAGCGGGGGACCAAGAGACCCAGTACTTC
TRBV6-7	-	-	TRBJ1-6	CAAGGGGSGPATLHF	TGTGCCGCTGGGGGGGGAGGCAGCGGGCCTGCCACCCTCCACTTT
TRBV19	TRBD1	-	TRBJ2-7	CASSMLGTGGSYEQYF	TGTGCCAGTAGTATGTTAGGGACAGGGGGCTCCTACGAGCAGTACTTC
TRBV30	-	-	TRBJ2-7	CAWSKGNYEQYF	TGTGCCTGGAGTAAAGGGAACTACGAGCAGTACTTC
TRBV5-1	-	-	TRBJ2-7	CASSLSAALSYEQYF	TGCGCCAGCAGCTTGTCGGCAGCCCTTTCCTACGAGCAGTACTTC